This T cell receptor (beta chain) was sequenced during a study of CD8+CD57+ T cells in acquired aplastic anemia. In the study overall: Quantities of DNA derived from sorted CD4+ and CD8+ cells averaged 3.2 ug. Notes on the study in general: Researchers reported that CD8+ Simpson's diversity was not significantly different in patients versus controls.

Turning to this clonotype: Its target is not known.

TCR beta VDJ and CDR3 were profiled, and genomic DNA was the template. TCRdb used MiXCR to reprocess the reads, holding one entry per CDR3 protein. The table lists 160,000 or so distinct CDR3 sequences, around 48% of them singletons. It was patients with CD8+CD57+ cell expansion by flow cytometry who were chosen for sequencing. This CDR3 is built from 13 residues. Germline loops: CDR1 SNHLY, CDR2 FYNNEI. V was cut by 5 bases and J by 4 bases, with 12 bases left in between. The chain joins TRBV2 to TRBJ2-7; tentative D call: TRBD1 (5 bases). Sequencing was carried out using sorted CD4+, CD8+, or CD8+CD57+ T cells (not recorded which) from PBMCs. The receptor comes from a human donor with aplastic anemia. CDR3 region: CASSTNQGYEQYF. The CDR3 bases are TGTGCCAGCAGTACAAACCAGGGATACGAGCAGTACTTC.